One and the same sample provided the 12 T cell receptor beta chains below, sequenced in a study of cytomegalovirus exposure and HLA in healthy donors. PCR was performed using 60 Vbeta and 13 Jbeta primers. Profiling relied on immunoSEQ multiplex PCR, and the TCRdb table lists in-frame clones only, not all of them. The sample has approximately 110,000 clones, and its top ten clones hold approximately 2.6%. Sequencing was performed on PBMCs. The receptors derive from a man younger than 45 in good health and CMV-seronegative.

V is TRBV5-1 and J is TRBJ2-7; 8 bases agree with TRBD1. CDR3 length: 14 residues. V lost 0 bases, J lost 5 bases, and 4 bases stayed unmatched. Germline assignment: CDR1 SGHRS and CDR2 YFSETQ. The CDR3 bases are TGCGCCAGCAGCTTGGGACAGGGGCGAAACGAGCAGTACTTC. Translated, it gives CASSLGQGRNEQYF.

V gene TRBV4-1 combines with J gene TRBJ1-4, with 7 bases aligning to TRBD1. This CDR3 is built from 20 residues. With V trimmed by 1 base and J by 5 bases, 19 bases remained unmatched. Germline CDR1 and CDR2: MGHRA and YSYEKL. CDR3: CASSQALITGVGLINEKLFF. In DNA form, the CDR3 reads TGCGCCAGCAGCCAAGCTTTAATTACAGGGGTAGGCTTGATAAATGAAAAACTGTTTTTT.

The chain links TRBV7-3 to TRBJ2-2; D possibly corresponds to TRBD1 (6 bases). Germline values: CDR1 SGHTA, CDR2 FQGTGA. The ends were cut back, 2 bases at V and 3 bases at J, with 7 bases in the middle. The CDR3 sequence is 14 residues long. The CDR3 DNA reads TGTGCCAGCAGCTTATCAGGGGACACCGGGGAGCTGTTTTTT. It codes for CASSLSGDTGELFF.

The chain uses TRBV7-2 and TRBJ1-3; D is uncertain. V shed 0 bases and J shed 1 base, with 13 bases lying between them. This CDR3 region has 17 residues. Germline V lookup: CDR1 SGHTA, CDR2 FQGNSA. The CDR3 region is CASSLAGGDWSGNTIYF. In nucleotides, the CDR3 is TGTGCCAGCAGCTTAGCGGGCGGGGATTGGTCTGGAAACACCATATATTTT.

The V gene is TRBV5-1, the J gene TRBJ2-1, with 8 bases matching TRBD2. Trimming at V came to 0 bases and at J to 7 bases, leaving 3 bases not matched to a gene. Germline loops: CDR1 SGHRS, CDR2 YFSETQ. This CDR3 region has 14 residues. The CDR3 DNA sequence: TGCGCCAGCAGCTTGGTACTAGCGGAAAATGAGCAGTTCTTC. Amino acids: CASSLVLAENEQFF. The full variable domain, rest sourced from reference TRBV5-1 and TRBJ2-1, is KAGVTQTPRYLIKTRGQQVTLSCSPISGHRSVSWYQQTPGQGLQFLFEYFSETQRNKGNFPGRFSGRQFSNSRSEMNVSTLELGDSALYLCASSLVLAENEQFFGPGTRLTVL.

V usage is TRBV5-4 and J usage is TRBJ1-2, with D unclear. The CDR3 spans 13 residues. Between the trimmed V and J ends, which lost 7 bases and 8 bases, there was a span of 18 bases. Germline CDR1 is SGHNT and CDR2 is YYREEE (reference sequence). The CDR3: CASSFGGMGGYTF. The CDR3 nucleotides are TGTGCCAGCTCCTTTGGAGGGATGGGAGGCTACACCTTC.

The genes are TRBV5-4 and TRBJ2-1; D is unclear. The germline V gene has CDR1 SGHNT and CDR2 YYREEE (reference sequence). This CDR3 contains 13 residues. V was shortened by 0 bases and J by 8 bases, with 9 bases between the two germline ends. CDR3 protein: CASSLVLGDEQFF. In DNA, the CDR3 is TGTGCCAGCAGCTTGGTACTCGGAGATGAGCAGTTCTTC.

On this clone itself: This sample also contains other DNA sequences that code for the same CDR3. V is TRBV5-1 and J is TRBJ2-2; D might be TRBD1 (6 bases). V was pared by 0 bases and J by 2 bases, with 11 bases between. The CDR3 is 16 residues long. Germline V gives CDR1 SGHRS, CDR2 YFSETQ. The CDR3 reads CASSLAPTGNTGELFF. The CDR3 region has the DNA TGCGCCAGCAGCTTGGCCCCGACAGGAAACACCGGGGAGCTGTTTTTT.

The chain is built from TRBV27 and TRBJ2-7; D gene ambiguous. Looked up from germline, CDR1 is MNHEY and CDR2 is SMNVEV (reference sequence). Trimming took off 6 bases at V and 4 bases at J, with 13 bases between the two ends. CDR3 length equals 13 residues. CDR3: CASRYAPQYEQYF. Here the CDR3 DNA reads TGTGCCAGCAGATACGCCCCACAGTACGAGCAGTACTTC.

The chain joins TRBV19 to TRBJ1-4, with TRBD1 matching over 7 bases. This CDR3 is 17 amino acids long. The germline V gene encodes CDR1 LNHDA and CDR2 SQIVND (reference sequence). The V and J ends lost 5 bases and 4 bases, in that order; junction bases with no gene match: 13. CDR3 nucleotide sequence: TGTGCCAGTAGTCCCGGAGCCTACAGGGGTCTTAATGAAAAACTGTTTTTT. Residues: CASSPGAYRGLNEKLFF.

This chain connects TRBV14 to TRBJ2-3, with 7 bases fitting TRBD2. The CDR3 sequence is 16 residues long. After removal of 1 base from V and 0 bases from J, the junction contained 4 bases not matched to a gene. Germline CDR1 SGHDN, CDR2 FVKESK. The CDR3 loop reads CASSQAAGVSTDTQYF. CDR3 in DNA: TGTGCCAGCAGCCAAGCGGCGGGAGTGAGCACAGATACGCAGTATTTT.

The gene calls are TRBV7-2 and TRBJ2-7, with 11 bases aligning to TRBD2. This CDR3 has 14 amino acids. CDR1 is SGHTA and CDR2 is FQGNSA in the germline V gene. V lost 5 bases, J lost 5 bases, and 5 bases stayed unmatched. In nucleotides, the CDR3 is TGTGCCAGCAGCCCACTAGCGGGAGTCCACGAGCAGTACTTC. Amino acid sequence: CASSPLAGVHEQYF.